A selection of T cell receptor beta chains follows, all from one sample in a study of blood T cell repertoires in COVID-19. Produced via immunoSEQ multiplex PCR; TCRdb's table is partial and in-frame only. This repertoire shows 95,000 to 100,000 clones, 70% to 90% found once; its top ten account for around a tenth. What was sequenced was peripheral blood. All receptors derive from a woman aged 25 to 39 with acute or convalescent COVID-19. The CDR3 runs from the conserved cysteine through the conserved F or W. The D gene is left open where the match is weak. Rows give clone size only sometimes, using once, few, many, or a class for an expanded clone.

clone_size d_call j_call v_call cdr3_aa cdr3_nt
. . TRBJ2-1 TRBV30 CAWSLVALHEQFF TGTGCCTGGAGTCTCGTGGCTTTGCATGAGCAGTTCTTC
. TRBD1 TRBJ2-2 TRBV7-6 CASSRTGDNTGELFF TGTGCCAGCAGCCGGACAGGGGATAACACCGGGGAGCTGTTTTTT
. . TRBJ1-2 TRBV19 CASSIMSQNGYTF TGTGCCAGTAGTATCATGTCACAGAACGGCTACACCTTC
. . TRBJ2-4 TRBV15 CATSRDGVQVRAKNIQYF TGTGCCACCAGCAGAGATGGGGTACAGGTCAGGGCCAAAAACATTCAGTACTTC
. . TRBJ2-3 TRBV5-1 CASSLPWTVHPDTQYF TGCGCCAGCAGCTTGCCCTGGACAGTCCATCCAGATACGCAGTATTTT
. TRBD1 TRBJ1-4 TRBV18 CASSLQVPGQGFATNEKLFF TGTGCCAGCTCACTGCAAGTACCGGGACAGGGCTTTGCAACTAATGAAAAACTGTTTTTT
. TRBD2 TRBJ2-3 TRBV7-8 CASSLLESVLALQTDTQYF TGTGCCAGCAGCTTATTAGAATCAGTACTAGCGCTTCAGACAGATACGCAGTATTTT
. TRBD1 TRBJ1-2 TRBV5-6 CASSRDSGGYTF TGTGCCAGCAGCCGGGACAGCGGTGGCTACACCTTC
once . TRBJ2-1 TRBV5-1 CASSLAGEQFF TGCGCCAGCAGCTTGGCAGGTGAGCAGTTCTTC
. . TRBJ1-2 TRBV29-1 CSVEAGKGEFYGYTF TGCAGCGTTGAAGCTGGGAAGGGAGAATTCTATGGCTACACCTTC